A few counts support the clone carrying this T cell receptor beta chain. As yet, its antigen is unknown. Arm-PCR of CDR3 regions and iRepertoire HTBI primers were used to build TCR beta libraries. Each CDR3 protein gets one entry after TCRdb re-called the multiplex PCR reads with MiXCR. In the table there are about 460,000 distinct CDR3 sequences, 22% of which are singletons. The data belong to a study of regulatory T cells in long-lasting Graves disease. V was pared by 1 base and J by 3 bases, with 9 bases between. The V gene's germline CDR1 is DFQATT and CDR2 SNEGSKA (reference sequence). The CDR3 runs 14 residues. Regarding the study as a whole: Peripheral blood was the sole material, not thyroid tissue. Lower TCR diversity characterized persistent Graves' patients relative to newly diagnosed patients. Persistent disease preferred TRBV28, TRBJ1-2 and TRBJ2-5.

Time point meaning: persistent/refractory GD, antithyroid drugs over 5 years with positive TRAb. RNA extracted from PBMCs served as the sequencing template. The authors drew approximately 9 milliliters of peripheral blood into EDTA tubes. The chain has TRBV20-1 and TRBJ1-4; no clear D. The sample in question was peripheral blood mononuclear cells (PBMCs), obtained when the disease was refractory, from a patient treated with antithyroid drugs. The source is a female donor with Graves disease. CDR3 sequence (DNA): TGCAGTGCTAGAGTGGAGGGATCTAATGAAAAACTGTTTTTT. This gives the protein CSARVEGSNEKLFF.